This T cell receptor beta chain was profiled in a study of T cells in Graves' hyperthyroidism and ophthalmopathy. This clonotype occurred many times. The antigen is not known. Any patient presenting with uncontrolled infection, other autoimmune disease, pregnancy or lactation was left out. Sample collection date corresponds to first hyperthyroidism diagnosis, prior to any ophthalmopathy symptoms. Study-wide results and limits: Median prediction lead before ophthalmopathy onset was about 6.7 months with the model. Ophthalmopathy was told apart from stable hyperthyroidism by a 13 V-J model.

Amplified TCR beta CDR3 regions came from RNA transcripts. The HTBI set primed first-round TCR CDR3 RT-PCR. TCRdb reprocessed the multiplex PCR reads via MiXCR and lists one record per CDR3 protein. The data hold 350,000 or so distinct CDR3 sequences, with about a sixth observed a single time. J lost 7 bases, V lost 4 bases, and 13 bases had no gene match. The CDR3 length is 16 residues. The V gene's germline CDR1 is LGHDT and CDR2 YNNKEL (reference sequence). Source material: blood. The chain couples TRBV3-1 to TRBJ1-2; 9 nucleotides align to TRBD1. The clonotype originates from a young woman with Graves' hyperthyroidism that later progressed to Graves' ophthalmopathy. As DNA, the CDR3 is TGTGCCAGCAGCCCAAATCCTACAGGGGGCGAAGGTGGCTACACCTTC. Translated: CASSPNPTGGEGGYTF.